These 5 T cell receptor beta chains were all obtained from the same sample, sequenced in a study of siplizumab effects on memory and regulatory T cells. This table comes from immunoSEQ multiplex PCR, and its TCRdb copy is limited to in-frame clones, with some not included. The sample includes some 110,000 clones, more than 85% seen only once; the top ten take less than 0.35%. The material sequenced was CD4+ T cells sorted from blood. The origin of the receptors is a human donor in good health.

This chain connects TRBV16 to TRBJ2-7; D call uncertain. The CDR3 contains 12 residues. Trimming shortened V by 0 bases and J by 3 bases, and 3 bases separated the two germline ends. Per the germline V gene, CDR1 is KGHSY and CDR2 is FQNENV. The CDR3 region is CASSQSGYEQYF. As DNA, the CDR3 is TGTGCCAGCAGCCAATCGGGCTACGAGCAGTACTTC.

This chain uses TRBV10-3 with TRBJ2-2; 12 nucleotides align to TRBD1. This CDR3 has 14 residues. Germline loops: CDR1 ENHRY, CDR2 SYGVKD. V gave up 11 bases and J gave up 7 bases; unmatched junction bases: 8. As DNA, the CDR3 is TGTGCCTCTGGCCGGGACAGGGGGCTCGGGGAGCTGTTTTTT. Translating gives CASGRDRGLGELFF.

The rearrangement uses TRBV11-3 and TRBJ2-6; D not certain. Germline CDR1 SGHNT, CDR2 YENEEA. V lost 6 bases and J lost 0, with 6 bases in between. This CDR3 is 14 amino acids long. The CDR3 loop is CASREGSGANVLTF. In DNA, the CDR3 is TGTGCCAGCAGAGAAGGCTCTGGGGCCAACGTCCTGACTTTC. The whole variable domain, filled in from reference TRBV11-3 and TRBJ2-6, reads EAGVVQSPRYKIIEKKQPVAFWCNPISGHNTLYWYLQNLGQGPELLIRYENEEAVDDSQLPKDRFSAERLKGVDSTLKIQPAELGDSAVYLCASREGSGANVLTFGAGSRLTVL.

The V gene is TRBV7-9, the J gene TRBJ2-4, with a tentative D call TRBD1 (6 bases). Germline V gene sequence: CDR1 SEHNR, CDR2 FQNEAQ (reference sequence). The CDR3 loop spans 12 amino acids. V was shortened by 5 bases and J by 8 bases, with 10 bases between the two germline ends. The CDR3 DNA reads TGTGCCAGCAGCCCACAGGGAGACATTCAGTACTTC. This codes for CASSPQGDIQYF.

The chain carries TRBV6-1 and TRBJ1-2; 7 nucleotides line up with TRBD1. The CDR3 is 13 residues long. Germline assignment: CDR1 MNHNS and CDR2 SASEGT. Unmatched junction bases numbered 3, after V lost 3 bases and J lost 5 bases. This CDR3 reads CASSDRGLYGYTF. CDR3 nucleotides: TGTGCCAGCAGTGACAGGGGGTTGTATGGCTACACCTTC.